Detailed here is one TCR beta chain. Trimming took 4 bases from V and 3 from J, leaving 12 bases between them. CDR1 KGHSH and CDR2 LQKENI come from the germline V gene. The CDR3 is made up of 14 amino acids. Generated by immunoSEQ multiplex PCR, the TCRdb table keeps only in-frame clones and is missing some. The sample lists about 330,000 clones, roughly nine tenths occurring once. This sample was taken from a study of blood T cell repertoires in COVID-19. On the study more broadly: Material from acute and convalescent COVID-19 was sourced from the United States, Italy and Spain. T cells, B-cell-depleted T cells, or PBMCs supplied cDNA or gDNA.

Enrollees, about 18 to 89 years old, lived in approximately 24 US areas. Cohorts were determined from participant-reported clinical history. V and J are TRBV18 and TRBJ1-2, with D unresolved. Sequenced sample: PBMCs or T cells enriched from blood (not recorded which). The TCR sequence derives from a woman aged 30 to 39 who had recovered from COVID-19. The CDR3 DNA reads as TGTGCCAGCTCACTTGGGAGTGGGGACTATGGCTACACCTTC. The encoded protein is CASSLGSGDYGYTF.